These 11 T cell receptor beta chains originate from one sample sequenced in a study of blood T cell repertoires in COVID-19. Method: immunoSEQ multiplex PCR; TCRdb's copy keeps in-frame clones and lacks some. The table has 95,000 to 100,000 clones, about nine tenths seen once. The specimen was peripheral blood. All receptors derive from a man aged 50 to 59 with acute or convalescent COVID-19.

This sequence joins TRBV12-3 or TRBV12-4 and TRBJ1-1, with no clear D. The CDR3 is 13 residues long. V was pared by 0 bases and J by 7 bases, with 9 bases between. The CDR3 DNA is TGTGCCAGCAGTTTAGCTATCCGGGGTGAAGCTTTCTTT. Amino acid sequence: CASSLAIRGEAFF.

The rearrangement uses TRBV27 and TRBJ1-6, with 8 bases aligning to TRBD1. V trimming: 4 bases; J trimming: 7 bases; junction bases outside the gene matches: 6. Germline CDR1 reads MNHEY; CDR2 reads SMNVEV (reference sequence). The CDR3 runs 15 residues. Here the CDR3 reads CASSSGQGWNSPLHF. Written as DNA, the CDR3 is TGTGCCAGCAGTTCCGGACAGGGTTGGAATTCACCCCTCCACTTT.

This chain joins TRBV23-1 and TRBJ2-7, with 11 bases fitting TRBD1. TRBV23-1 is filed as an ORF, its function uncertain. J gave up 3 bases and V 5 bases, and 6 bases lay outside the gene matches. This CDR3 is built from 15 residues. This CDR3 reads CASSLAGQGVYEQYF. The CDR3 coding sequence is TGCGCCAGCAGTTTAGCGGGACAGGGGGTCTACGAGCAGTACTTC.

This chain joins TRBV11-1 and TRBJ1-6; 8 bases are a match to TRBD1. After removal of 5 bases from V and 6 bases from J, the junction contained 3 bases not matched to a gene. From germline, CDR1 is SGHAT and CDR2 FQDESV (reference sequence). The CDR3 totals 14 residues. CDR3 nucleotide sequence: TGTGCCAGCAGCCAGACAGGGGTTAATTCACCCCTCCACTTT. Translated: CASSQTGVNSPLHF.

The gene calls are TRBV30 and TRBJ2-1; 8 nucleotides match TRBD2. V lost 2 bases to trimming and J lost 14 bases; unmatched junction nucleotides: 5. In germline, CDR1 is GTSNPN, CDR2 SVGIG (reference sequence). The CDR3 is 11 residues long. The CDR3 protein is CAWSRAGGKFF. DNA of the CDR3: TGTGCCTGGAGTCGGGCGGGGGGAAAGTTCTTC.

Here the CDR3 reads CASSPYGGAETQYF. CDR3 DNA sequence: TGTGCCAGCAGTCCTTACGGGGGGGCAGAGACCCAGTACTTC. This sequence joins TRBV27 and TRBJ2-5; 8 bases align to TRBD2. V shed 5 bases and J 4 bases; nucleotides not matched to a gene: 6. Germline CDR1 and CDR2: MNHEY and SMNVEV (reference sequence). There are 14 residues in the CDR3.

The rearrangement links TRBV10-3 to TRBJ2-1, with a tentative D call TRBD1 (5 bases). With 2 bases removed from V and 5 bases from J, the gap between germline ends came to 16 bases. Per the germline V gene, CDR1 is ENHRY and CDR2 is SYGVKD. The CDR3 is made up of 16 amino acids. The CDR3 loop is CAISERGIGTNNEQFF. The CDR3 region has the DNA TGTGCCATCAGTGAGAGGGGCATTGGTACAAACAATGAGCAGTTCTTC.

The chain recombines TRBV4-3 with TRBJ1-3; D uncertain. The CDR3 runs 17 residues. Trimming pared 0 bases from V and 0 bases from J, leaving 12 bases between. Germline lookup yields CDR1 LGHNA and CDR2 YSLEER. CDR3 sequence (DNA): TGCGCCAGCAGCCAAGATCCACCCGGAGGCTCTGGAAACACCATATATTTT. Translation gives CASSQDPPGGSGNTIYF.

The J gene is TRBJ1-3, the V gene TRBV3-1 (or the pseudogene TRBV3-2); no firm D call. This CDR3 has 17 residues. The V gene's germline CDR1 is LGHDT and CDR2 YNNKEL (reference sequence). V dropped 0 bases and J dropped 4 bases, with 16 bases sitting between them. The CDR3 DNA follows: TGTGCCAGCAGCCAAGAAGTGGTCCCTAAGTACGGAAACACCATATATTTT. It encodes CASSQEVVPKYGNTIYF.

The V call is TRBV28, the J call TRBJ1-3, with a tentative D call TRBD1 (6 bases). Looked up from germline, CDR1 is MDHEN and CDR2 is SYDVKM. The CDR3 spans 15 residues. Trimming cost V 5 bases and J 4 bases, with 15 bases left between them. The CDR3 DNA reads as TGTGCCAGCAGTCCACTTAGGGGGTCCGGAAACACCATATATTTT. This translates into CASSPLRGSGNTIYF.

The DNA for the CDR3 is TGTGCCAGTAGTATAGTGAGGGACTACGAGCAGTACTTC. Encoded protein: CASSIVRDYEQYF. This rearrangement joins TRBV19 to TRBJ2-7, with D maybe TRBD2 (5 bases). Germline values: CDR1 LNHDA, CDR2 SQIVND (reference sequence). The V end lost 1 base, the J end lost 3 bases, and 7 bases lay between the germline ends. CDR3 length equals 13 residues.